This is a list of T cell receptor beta chains from one sample in a study of cytomegalovirus exposure and HLA in healthy donors. Method: immunoSEQ multiplex PCR; TCRdb's copy keeps in-frame clones and lacks some. Among 100,000 or so clones listed, around 75% were seen once. Material: PBMCs. These receptors came from a young man in good health and CMV-seropositive. Each CDR3 is given with its conserved first and last residue. A D gene is named only where the DNA matches it firmly. Where a row states a size, it is once, few, many or the class of an expanded clone; other rows omit it.

- TRBJ2-1 TRBV19 TRBD2 TGTGCCAGTAGTATAGGGTACAGCGGGGGGGCCATTATCAATGAGCAGTTCTTC CASSIGYSGGAIINEQFF
few TRBJ2-2 TRBV2 - TGTGCCAGCAGAGGACAGATAACCGGGGAGCTGTTTTTT CASRGQITGELFF
- TRBJ1-2 TRBV7-8 - TGTGCCAGCAGCCGATTACTTAAGGAGAGACAGATCCCTCACGGCTACACCTTC CASSRLLKERQIPHGYTF
- TRBJ2-1 TRBV30 - TGTGCCTGGAGCGGGGGGCCATACAATGAGCAGTTCTTC CAWSGGPYNEQFF
- TRBJ2-3 TRBV19 - TGTGCCAGTAGTAGCGGTTCAGATACGCAGTATTTT CASSSGSDTQYF
once TRBJ1-1 TRBV6-6 TRBD1 TGTGCCAGCACCCGACAGGGCTTGACCACTGAAGCTTTCTTT CASTRQGLTTEAFF
- TRBJ1-2 TRBV4-3 TRBD1 TGCGCCAGCAGCCAGACAAGACAGGGAGGCTACACCTTC CASSQTRQGGYTF
- TRBJ2-1 TRBV5-1 TRBD2 TGCGCCAGCAGGGACCGGGGACGGGGGGTCAATGAGCAGTTCTTC CASRDRGRGVNEQFF
- TRBJ1-4 TRBV6-6 - TGTGCCAGCAAACGACAGACGAATGAAAAACTGTTTTTT CASKRQTNEKLFF
- TRBJ1-1 TRBV6-1 - TGTGCCAGCAGTGAAACAGGGTTTGAAGCTTTCTTT CASSETGFEAFF
- TRBJ1-2 TRBV19 - TGTGCCAGTAGTATAGGGACAAATAGCCATGGCTACACCTTC CASSIGTNSHGYTF
- TRBJ2-1 TRBV5-1 - TGCGCCAGCGAGACGGGGGGCCGACTATACAATGAGCAGTTCTTC CASETGGRLYNEQFF
- TRBJ2-7 TRBV5-4 - TGTGCCAGCAGCCACACAGGGTCCTCGACCTACGAGCAGTACTTC CASSHTGSSTYEQYF
- TRBJ2-7 TRBV7-7 TRBD1 TGCGACAGGGGGTGGTACGAGCAGTACTTC CDRGWYEQYF
- TRBJ2-2 TRBV18 TRBD1 TGTGCCAGCTCACCAATGCGCCAGGGGGCCAAGAACACCGGGGAGCTGTTTTTT CASSPMRQGAKNTGELFF
- TRBJ1-1 TRBV7-2 - TGTGCCAGCAGCCTTCTCCTCGGAGCTTTCTTT CASSLLLGAFF
- TRBJ1-5 TRBV19 - TGTGCCAGTAGTACAGGGATGGATCAGCCCCAGCATTTT CASSTGMDQPQHF
- TRBJ1-2 TRBV6-5 TRBD1 TGTGCCAGCAGTTACTTGGGACAGGGTTATGGCTACACCTTC CASSYLGQGYGYTF
- TRBJ2-3 TRBV10-2 - TGCGCCAGCAGTTTTGGTCGGGGGATCACAGATACGCAGTATTTT CASSFGRGITDTQYF